One sample yielded the 2 T cell receptor beta chains listed below, sequenced in a study of T-cell reconstitution after alpha-beta-depleted transplantation in children. Unique molecular identifiers were incorporated into the prepared TCRbeta library. TCRdb reanalysed the PCR reads using MiXCR and keeps one entry per CDR3 protein. The sample lists about 980,000 distinct CDR3 sequences, roughly 29% occurring once. The sample in question was PBMCs, mostly from graft donor cells, obtained 360 days after TCRalphabeta/CD19-depleted stem cell transplant. These receptors were taken from a boy in the first two years of life who had a stem cell transplant for SCID, so the T cells may come from the graft donor.

The rearrangement uses TRBV12-3 or TRBV12-4 and TRBJ2-3; 14 bases line up with TRBD2. Trimming took 6 bases from V and 5 from J; bases not matched to a gene: 7. CDR3 length: 16 amino acids. The CDR3 loop is CASSLGLAGAGDTQYF. CDR3 nucleotide sequence: TGTGCCAGCAGCCTGGGACTAGCGGGGGCAGGAGATACGCAGTATTTT.

This clonotype has a handful of counts. The chain recombines TRBV10-3 with TRBJ2-6; the match to TRBD2 covers 7 bases. CDR1 and CDR2 from the germline V gene are ENHRY and SYGVKD. This CDR3 has 17 amino acids. J was trimmed by 2 bases and V by 6 bases; bases with no gene match: 10. CDR3 sequence (DNA): TGTGCCATCAGAAAGCGGGGTCCCCAGCCTGGGGCCAACGTCCTGACTTTC. Its translation is CAIRKRGPQPGANVLTF.